This TCR beta chain was recovered during a study of blood T cell repertoires in COVID-19. At the level of the study: The United States, Italy and Spain provided the acute and convalescent COVID-19 samples.

The CDR3 runs 16 residues. V lost 0 bases to trimming and J lost 10 bases, with 20 bases between them. Looked up from germline, CDR1 is SGDLS and CDR2 is YYNGEE. The data were produced by immunoSEQ multiplex PCR, yet TCRdb's version contains in-frame clones alone and is incomplete. Among around 130,000 clones listed, roughly 90% were seen once. The chain has TRBV9 and TRBJ2-1, with a possible D match to TRBD2 (5 bases). The clonotype was recovered from a man between 65 and 85 years old with active COVID-19. Sequenced material: peripheral blood. CDR3 coding DNA: TGTGCCAGCAGCGTAGAGGGCCCTAGCAGTTGTCCGGAGCAGTTCTTC. It yields the protein CASSVEGPSSCPEQFF.